This TCR beta chain was observed in a study of human T cells and chemical hapten exposure. The study used a library that attached unique molecular identifiers to individual cDNA molecules. Methods used by the authors: TCRs per sample had a median of approximately 100,000 and ranged from roughly 23,224 to 700,000. TCRdb itself ran the RACE reads through MiXCR, one entry per CDR3 protein. What appears here as the V and J calls and clone size reflects TCRdb's work, not the paper's. The sample has 100,000 or so distinct CDR3 sequences; over 9.5% are singletons. This clonotype was counted between two and nine times. Its antigen remains unknown. Regarding time point: patch test 1, 2 weeks after DPC sensitization. As for treatment: therapeutic diphenylcyclopropenone sensitization with weekly scalp DPC. Blood draws came before every patch-test application. Study observations and caveats: A positive correlation with patch test score was shown by PT1 expanded TCR counts.

V was shortened by 5 bases and J by 5 bases, with 9 bases between the two germline ends. Germline CDR1 and CDR2: MNHEY and SVGEGT. The CDR3 sequence is 12 residues long. The gene calls are TRBV6-2 or TRBV6-3 and TRBJ2-5, with a weak D call TRBD2 (6 bases). This clonotype originated in a man aged 35-49 years with alopecia areata. Some clones in this sample may be carry-over from other donors' samples. The sample was whole blood, taken in connection with sensitization to the hapten diphenylcyclopropenone (DPC). The CDR3 here is CASSTGGETQYF. The CDR3 DNA reads as TGTGCCAGCAGTACAGGAGGGGAGACCCAGTACTTC.